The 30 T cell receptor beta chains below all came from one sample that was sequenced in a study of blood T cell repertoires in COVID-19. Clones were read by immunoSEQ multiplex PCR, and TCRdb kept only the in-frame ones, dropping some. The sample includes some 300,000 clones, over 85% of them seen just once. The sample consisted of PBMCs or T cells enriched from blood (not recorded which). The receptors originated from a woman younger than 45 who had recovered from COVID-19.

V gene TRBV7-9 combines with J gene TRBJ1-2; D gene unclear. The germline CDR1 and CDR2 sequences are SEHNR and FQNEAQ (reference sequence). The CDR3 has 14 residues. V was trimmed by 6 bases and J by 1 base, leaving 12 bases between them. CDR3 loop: CASSLQSFNYGYTF. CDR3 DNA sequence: TGTGCCAGCAGTCTACAGAGTTTTAACTATGGCTACACCTTC.

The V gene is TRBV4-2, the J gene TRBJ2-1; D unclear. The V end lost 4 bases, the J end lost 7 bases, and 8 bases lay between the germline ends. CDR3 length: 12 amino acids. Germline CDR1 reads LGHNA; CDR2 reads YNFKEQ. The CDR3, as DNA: TGTGCCAGCAGCCCCGACGGGAATGAGCAGTTCTTC. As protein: CASSPDGNEQFF.

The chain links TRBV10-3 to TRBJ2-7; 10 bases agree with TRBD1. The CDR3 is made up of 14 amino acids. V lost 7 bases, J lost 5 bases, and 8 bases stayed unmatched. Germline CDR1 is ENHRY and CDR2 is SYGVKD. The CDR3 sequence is CAITGETGGHEQYF. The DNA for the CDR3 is TGTGCCATCACCGGAGAGACAGGGGGCCACGAGCAGTACTTC.

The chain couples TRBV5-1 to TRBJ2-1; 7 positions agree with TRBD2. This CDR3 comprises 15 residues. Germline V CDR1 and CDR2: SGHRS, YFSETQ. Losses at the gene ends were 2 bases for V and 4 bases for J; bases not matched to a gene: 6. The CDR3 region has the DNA TGCGCCAGCAGCTTACCTAGCGGACTATACAATGAGCAGTTCTTC. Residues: CASSLPSGLYNEQFF.

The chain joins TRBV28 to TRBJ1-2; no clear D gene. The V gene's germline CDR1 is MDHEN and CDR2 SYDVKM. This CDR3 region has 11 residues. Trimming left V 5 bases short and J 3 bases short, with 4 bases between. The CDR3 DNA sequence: TGTGCCAGCAGTCCTTACTATGGCTACACCTTC. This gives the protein CASSPYYGYTF.

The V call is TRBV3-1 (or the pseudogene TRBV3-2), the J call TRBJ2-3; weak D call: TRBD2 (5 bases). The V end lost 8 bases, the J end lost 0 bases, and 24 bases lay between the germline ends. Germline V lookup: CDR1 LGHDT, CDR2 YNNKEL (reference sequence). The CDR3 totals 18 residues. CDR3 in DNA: TGTGCCAGCCAAACACGCGGAGGAGGTTTTGCTAGCACAGATACGCAGTATTTT. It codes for CASQTRGGGFASTDTQYF.

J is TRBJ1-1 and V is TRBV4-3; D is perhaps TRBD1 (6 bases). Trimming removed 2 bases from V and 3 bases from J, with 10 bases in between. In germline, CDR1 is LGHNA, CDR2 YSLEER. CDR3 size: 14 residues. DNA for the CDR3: TGCGCCAGCAGCCAATCACAGGGATACACTGAAGCTTTCTTT. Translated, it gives CASSQSQGYTEAFF.

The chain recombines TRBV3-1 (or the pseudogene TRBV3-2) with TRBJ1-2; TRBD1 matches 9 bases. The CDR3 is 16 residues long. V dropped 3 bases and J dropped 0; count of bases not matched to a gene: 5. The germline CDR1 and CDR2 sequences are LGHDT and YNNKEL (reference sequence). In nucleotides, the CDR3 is TGTGCCAGCAGCCACCGGGACAGGGAAGCTAACTATGGCTACACCTTC. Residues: CASSHRDREANYGYTF.

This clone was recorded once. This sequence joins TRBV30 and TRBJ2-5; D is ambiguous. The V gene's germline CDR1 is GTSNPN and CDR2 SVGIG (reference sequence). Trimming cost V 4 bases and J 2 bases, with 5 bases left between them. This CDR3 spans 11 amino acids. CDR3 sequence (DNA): TGTGCCTGGACCCGGCAAGAGACCCAGTACTTC. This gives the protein CAWTRQETQYF.

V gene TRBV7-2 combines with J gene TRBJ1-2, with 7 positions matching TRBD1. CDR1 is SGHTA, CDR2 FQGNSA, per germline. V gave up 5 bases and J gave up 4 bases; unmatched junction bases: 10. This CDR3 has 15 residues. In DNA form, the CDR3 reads TGTGCCAGCAGCCAAAACACAGGGGTGGCCTATGGCTACACCTTC. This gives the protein CASSQNTGVAYGYTF.

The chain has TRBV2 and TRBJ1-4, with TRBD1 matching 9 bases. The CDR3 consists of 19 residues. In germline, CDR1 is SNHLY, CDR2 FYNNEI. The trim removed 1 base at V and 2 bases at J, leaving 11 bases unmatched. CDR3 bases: TGTGCCAGCAGTGAAGATGGGACAGGGAATATGATTACTAATGAAAAACTGTTTTTT. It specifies CASSEDGTGNMITNEKLFF.

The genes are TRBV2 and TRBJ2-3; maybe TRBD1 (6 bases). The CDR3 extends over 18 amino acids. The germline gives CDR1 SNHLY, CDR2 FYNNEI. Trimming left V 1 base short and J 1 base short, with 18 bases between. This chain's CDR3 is CASSEGLNWGLGTDTQYF. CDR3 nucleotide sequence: TGTGCCAGCAGTGAAGGTTTGAATTGGGGGCTCGGCACAGATACGCAGTATTTT.

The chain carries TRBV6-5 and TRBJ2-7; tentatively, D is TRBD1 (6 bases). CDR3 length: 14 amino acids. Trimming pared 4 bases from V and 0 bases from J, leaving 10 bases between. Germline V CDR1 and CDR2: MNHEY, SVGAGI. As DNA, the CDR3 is TGTGCCAGCAGTTCCAGGGACAACTCCTACGAGCAGTACTTC. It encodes CASSSRDNSYEQYF.

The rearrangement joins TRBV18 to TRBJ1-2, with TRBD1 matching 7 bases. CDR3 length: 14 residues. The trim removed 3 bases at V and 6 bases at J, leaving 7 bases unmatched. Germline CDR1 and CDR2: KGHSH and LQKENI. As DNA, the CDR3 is TGTGCCAGCTCACCCCCAGACAGGGTGGATGGCTACACCTTC. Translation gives CASSPPDRVDGYTF.

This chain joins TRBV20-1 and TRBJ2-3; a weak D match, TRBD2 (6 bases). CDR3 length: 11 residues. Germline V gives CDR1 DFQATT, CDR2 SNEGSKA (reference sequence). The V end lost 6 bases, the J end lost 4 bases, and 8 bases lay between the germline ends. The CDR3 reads CSARDSDTQYF. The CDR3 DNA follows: TGCAGTGCCCGGGACTCAGATACGCAGTATTTT.

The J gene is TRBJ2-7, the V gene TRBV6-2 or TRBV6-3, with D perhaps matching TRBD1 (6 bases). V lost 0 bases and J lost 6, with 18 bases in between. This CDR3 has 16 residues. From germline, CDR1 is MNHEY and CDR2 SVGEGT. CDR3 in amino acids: CASSYSAQGTPFEQYF. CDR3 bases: TGTGCCAGCAGTTACTCGGCGCAGGGGACCCCTTTCGAGCAGTACTTC.

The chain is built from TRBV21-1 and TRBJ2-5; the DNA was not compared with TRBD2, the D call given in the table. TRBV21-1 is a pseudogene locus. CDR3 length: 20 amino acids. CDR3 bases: TGTGCCAGCAGCAGGAGAGACCCGGGACTAGCGGGAGCTAGGGGAGAGACCCAGTACTTC. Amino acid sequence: CASSRRDPGLAGARGETQYF.

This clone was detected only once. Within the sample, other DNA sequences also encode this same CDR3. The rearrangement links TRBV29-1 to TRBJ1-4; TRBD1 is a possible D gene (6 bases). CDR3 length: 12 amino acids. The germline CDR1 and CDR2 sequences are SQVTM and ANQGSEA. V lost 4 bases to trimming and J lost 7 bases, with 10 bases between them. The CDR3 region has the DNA TGCAGCGTTGCGGTAGGGGGTGAAAAACTGTTTTTT. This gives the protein CSVAVGGEKLFF. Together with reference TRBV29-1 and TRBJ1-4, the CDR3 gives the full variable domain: SAVISQKPSRDICQRGTSLTIQCQVDSQVTMMFWYRQQPGQSLTLIATANQGSEATYESGFVIDKFPISRPNLTFSTLTVSNMSPEDSSIYLCSVAVGGEKLFFGSGTQLSVL.

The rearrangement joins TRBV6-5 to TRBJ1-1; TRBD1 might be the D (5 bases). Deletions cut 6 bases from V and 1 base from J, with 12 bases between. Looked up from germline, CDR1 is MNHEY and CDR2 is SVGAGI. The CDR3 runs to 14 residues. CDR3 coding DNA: TGTGCCAGCAGAAGGAGGGACGGGAACACTGAAGCTTTCTTT. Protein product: CASRRRDGNTEAFF.

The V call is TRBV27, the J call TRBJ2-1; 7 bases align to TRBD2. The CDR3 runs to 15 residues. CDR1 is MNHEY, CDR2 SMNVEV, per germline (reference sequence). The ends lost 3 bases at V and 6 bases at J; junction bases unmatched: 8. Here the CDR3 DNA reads TGTGCCAGCAGTTTGGAGCCAGCGGGGTCCAATGAGCAGTTCTTC. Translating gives CASSLEPAGSNEQFF.

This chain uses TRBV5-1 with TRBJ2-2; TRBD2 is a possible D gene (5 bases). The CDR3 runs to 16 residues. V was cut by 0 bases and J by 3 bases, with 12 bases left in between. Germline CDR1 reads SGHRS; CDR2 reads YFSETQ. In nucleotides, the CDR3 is TGCGCCAGCAGCTTGGTCGGAGGAGGCTACACCGGGGAGCTGTTTTTT. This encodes CASSLVGGGYTGELFF.

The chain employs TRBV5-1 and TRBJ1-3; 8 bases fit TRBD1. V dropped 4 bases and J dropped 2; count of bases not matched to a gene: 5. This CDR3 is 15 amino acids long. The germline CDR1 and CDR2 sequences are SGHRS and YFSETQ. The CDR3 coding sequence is TGCGCCAGCAGCCCAGGGACAGGCCCTGGAAACACCATATATTTT. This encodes CASSPGTGPGNTIYF.

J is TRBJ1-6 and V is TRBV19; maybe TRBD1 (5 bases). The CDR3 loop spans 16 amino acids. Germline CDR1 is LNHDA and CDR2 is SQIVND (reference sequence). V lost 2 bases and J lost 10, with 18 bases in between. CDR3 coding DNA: TGTGCCAGTAGTATACCGAGACAGTTAATTCCCTCACCCCTCCACTTT. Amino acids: CASSIPRQLIPSPLHF.

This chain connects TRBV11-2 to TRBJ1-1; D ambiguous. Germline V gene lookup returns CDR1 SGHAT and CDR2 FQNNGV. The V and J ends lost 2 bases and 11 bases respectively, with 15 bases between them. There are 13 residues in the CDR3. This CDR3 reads CASSLQPGVVAFF. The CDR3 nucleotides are TGTGCCAGCAGCTTACAACCCGGAGTAGTTGCTTTCTTT.

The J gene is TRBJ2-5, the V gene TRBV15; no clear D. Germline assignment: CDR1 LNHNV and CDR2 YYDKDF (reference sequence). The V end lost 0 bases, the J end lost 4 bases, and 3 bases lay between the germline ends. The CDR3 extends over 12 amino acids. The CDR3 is CATSRDRETQYF. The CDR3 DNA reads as TGTGCCACCAGCAGAGATCGAGAGACCCAGTACTTC.

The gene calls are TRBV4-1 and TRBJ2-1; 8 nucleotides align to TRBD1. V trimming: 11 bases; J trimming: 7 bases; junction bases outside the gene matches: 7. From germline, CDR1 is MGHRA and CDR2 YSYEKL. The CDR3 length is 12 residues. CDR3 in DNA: TGCGCCTCAGGGGGCCAATGGAATGAGCAGTTCTTC. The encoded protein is CASGGQWNEQFF.

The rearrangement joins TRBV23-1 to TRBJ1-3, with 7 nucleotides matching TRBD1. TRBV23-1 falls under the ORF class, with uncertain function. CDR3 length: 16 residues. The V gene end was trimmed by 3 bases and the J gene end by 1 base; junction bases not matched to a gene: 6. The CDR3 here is CASSQETGKSGNTIYF. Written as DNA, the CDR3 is TGCGCCAGCAGTCAGGAGACAGGGAAGTCTGGAAACACCATATATTTT.

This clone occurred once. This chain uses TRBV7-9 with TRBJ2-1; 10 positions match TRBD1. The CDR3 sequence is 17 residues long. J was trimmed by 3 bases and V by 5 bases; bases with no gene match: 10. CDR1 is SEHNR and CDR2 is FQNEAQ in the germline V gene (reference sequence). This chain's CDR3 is CASSTPRGTGDYNEQFF. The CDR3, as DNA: TGTGCCAGCAGCACCCCCCGGGGGACAGGGGACTACAATGAGCAGTTCTTC.

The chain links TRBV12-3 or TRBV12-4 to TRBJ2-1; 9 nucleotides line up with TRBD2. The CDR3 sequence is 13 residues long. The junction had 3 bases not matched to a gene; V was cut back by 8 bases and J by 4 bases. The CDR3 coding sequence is TGTGCCAGCGGGACTAGCCCTTACAATGAGCAGTTCTTC. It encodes CASGTSPYNEQFF.

The CDR3 DNA reads as TGTGCCAGCAGCAAAGCCCAGCCTCGAAGGGAGAGTGAAAAACTGTTTTTT. Translation gives CASSKAQPRRESEKLFF. J is TRBJ1-4 and V is TRBV21-1. TRBV21-1 constitutes a pseudogene. CDR3 length equals 17 residues.